A single sample gave rise to the 21 T cell receptor beta chains below, sequenced in a study of blood T cell repertoires in COVID-19. Clones were sequenced by immunoSEQ multiplex PCR, and TCRdb holds only the in-frame ones, with some missing. This repertoire shows about 170,000 clones, roughly 81% found once; its top ten account for 2.5% to 3%. Material: peripheral blood. The receptors shown here come from a woman aged 80 or over with COVID-19, enrolled during active disease.

This chain links TRBV9 with TRBJ2-3, with 7 bases matching TRBD2. The CDR3 contains 16 residues. CDR1 SGDLS and CDR2 YYNGEE come from the germline V gene. V was pared by 0 bases and J by 3 bases, with 7 bases of the junction left unmatched. CDR3 region: CASSVVWDYPTDTQYF. Here the CDR3 DNA reads TGTGCCAGCAGCGTAGTCTGGGACTACCCAACAGATACGCAGTATTTT.

This rearrangement joins TRBV6-6 to TRBJ1-2; D perhaps matches TRBD1 (5 bases). CDR1 MNHNY and CDR2 SVGAGI come from the germline V gene (reference sequence). The CDR3 sequence is 13 residues long. V shed 6 bases and J shed 3 bases, with 11 bases lying between them. DNA for the CDR3: TGTGCCAGCAGAGAGACAGCATACTATGGCTACACCTTC. Translation gives CASRETAYYGYTF.

This chain joins TRBV28 and TRBJ2-2, with 10 bases fitting TRBD2. This CDR3 region has 17 residues. Per germline, CDR1 MDHEN and CDR2 SYDVKM. Trimming removed 6 bases from V and 2 bases from J; junction bases left unmatched: 9. CDR3 in amino acids: CASRGSSGRANTGELFF. The DNA of the CDR3 is TGTGCCAGCAGAGGCTCTAGCGGGAGAGCCAACACCGGGGAGCTGTTTTTT.

J is TRBJ2-2 and V is TRBV19; 9 positions agree with TRBD1. Germline V lookup: CDR1 LNHDA, CDR2 SQIVND (reference sequence). The V segment lost 11 bases and the J segment 4 bases; nucleotides outside the gene matches: 5. This CDR3 spans 13 amino acids. The CDR3 coding sequence is TGTGCCGGCCGGACAGGGGCCACCGGGGAGCTGTTTTTT. Its translation: CAGRTGATGELFF.

The V and J genes are TRBV2 and TRBJ2-5; unclear D gene. Germline CDR1 is SNHLY and CDR2 is FYNNEI. This CDR3 is 14 amino acids long. Trimming pared 9 bases from V and 5 bases from J, leaving 19 bases between. For the CDR3, the DNA is TGTGCCAGTGTCTTCGGGTCTCACGGGGAGACCCAGTACTTC. It is translated as CASVFGSHGETQYF.

The rearrangement links TRBV13 to TRBJ2-5; D perhaps matches TRBD1 (5 bases). V shed 6 bases and J shed 1 base, with 18 bases lying between them. The V gene's germline CDR1 is PRHDT and CDR2 FYEKMQ (reference sequence). The CDR3 is 16 residues long. For the CDR3, the DNA is TGTGCCAGCAGAGGGTTAGGGGATGGGGTCCAAGAGACCCAGTACTTC. The encoded protein is CASRGLGDGVQETQYF.

The chain recombines TRBV10-1 with TRBJ2-2; D perhaps matches TRBD2 (7 bases). Germline CDR1 WNHNN, CDR2 SYGVQD (reference sequence). Trimming cost V 2 bases and J 4 bases, with 11 bases left between them. The length of the CDR3 is 15 residues. CDR3 residues: CASSEGGAGTGELFF. In nucleotides, the CDR3 is TGCGCCAGCAGTGAGGGGGGGGCCGGCACCGGGGAGCTGTTTTTT.

The chain recombines TRBV9 with TRBJ1-3; tentatively, D is TRBD1 (6 bases). The V and J ends lost 3 bases and 2 bases respectively, with 9 bases between them. The CDR3 spans 14 residues. Germline lookup yields CDR1 SGDLS and CDR2 YYNGEE. In nucleotides, the CDR3 is TGTGCCAGCAGCGGAACAGGGACTGGAAACACCATATATTTT. It encodes CASSGTGTGNTIYF.

The rearrangement links TRBV5-4 to TRBJ2-3; TRBD1 agrees at 9 bases. V dropped 4 bases and J dropped 6; count of bases not matched to a gene: 12. The CDR3 runs 16 residues. The germline gives CDR1 SGHNT, CDR2 YYREEE (reference sequence). CDR3: CASSRPGQGVVDTQYF. The CDR3 nucleotides are TGTGCCAGCAGCAGACCGGGACAGGGAGTGGTTGATACGCAGTATTTT.

The chain combines TRBV4-3 with TRBJ2-5, with 12 bases fitting TRBD2. The CDR3 has 15 amino acids. CDR1 and CDR2 (germline): LGHNA, YSLEER. The J segment lost 3 bases and the V segment lost 4 bases, leaving 3 bases of the junction unmatched. The CDR3 loop reads CASSRRLAGEETQYF. The CDR3 nucleotides read TGCGCCAGCAGCCGACGACTAGCGGGGGAAGAGACCCAGTACTTC.

V is TRBV5-4 and J is TRBJ2-5, with 9 bases aligning to TRBD2. Per germline, CDR1 SGHNT and CDR2 YYREEE (reference sequence). Trimming took 4 bases from V and 4 from J; bases not matched to a gene: 17. The CDR3 runs to 18 residues. This chain's CDR3 is CASSHTVAGVRKGETQYF. In DNA, the CDR3 is TGTGCCAGCAGCCACACAGTAGCGGGGGTACGTAAAGGAGAGACCCAGTACTTC.

The rearrangement uses TRBV6-2 or TRBV6-3 and TRBJ2-7; D remains unclear. The CDR3 contains 11 residues. Deletions cut 5 bases from V and 2 bases from J, with 4 bases between. From germline, CDR1 is MNHEY and CDR2 SVGEGT. Here the CDR3 reads CASSPAYEQYF. The CDR3 DNA is TGTGCCAGCAGTCCGGCCTACGAGCAGTACTTC.

The chain has TRBV12-3 or TRBV12-4 and TRBJ2-2; no definite D call. This CDR3 is built from 13 residues. V was clipped by 6 bases and J by 5 bases, with 10 bases between them. In DNA form, the CDR3 reads TGTGCCAGCAGCCCAACCGGGACCGGGGAGCTGTTTTTT. The encoded protein is CASSPTGTGELFF.

The chain joins TRBV18 to TRBJ2-1; TRBD1 is a possible D gene (5 bases). Per germline, CDR1 KGHSH and CDR2 LQKENI. The CDR3 spans 13 residues. The ends were cut back, 6 bases at V and 6 bases at J, with 12 bases in the middle. The CDR3 loop is CASSRDSFNEQFF. The CDR3 coding sequence is TGTGCCAGCTCCCGCGACAGTTTCAATGAGCAGTTCTTC.

V and J are TRBV27 and TRBJ1-1, with 7 bases aligning to TRBD1. CDR1 is MNHEY, CDR2 SMNVEV, per germline (reference sequence). V gave up 8 bases and J gave up 2 bases; unmatched junction bases: 14. The CDR3 runs 16 residues. CDR3 sequence reads: CASAYDFWTGNTEAFF. The CDR3 coding sequence is TGTGCCAGCGCATACGACTTCTGGACAGGTAACACTGAAGCTTTCTTT.

The chain has TRBV3-1 (or the pseudogene TRBV3-2) and TRBJ2-1; TRBD2 aligns across 8 bases. Germline V CDR1 and CDR2: LGHDT, YNNKEL (reference sequence). V dropped 3 bases and J dropped 13; count of bases not matched to a gene: 5. The CDR3 is made up of 12 amino acids. CDR3 bases: TGTGCCAGCAGCCAGTCTGGACTAGCCCAGTTCTTC. It codes for CASSQSGLAQFF.

This chain links TRBV19 with TRBJ1-5, with TRBD1 identical over 8 bases. J gave up 7 bases and V 10 bases, and 9 bases lay outside the gene matches. This CDR3 is 13 amino acids long. Germline values: CDR1 LNHDA, CDR2 SQIVND (reference sequence). As DNA, the CDR3 is TGTGCCACCGACAGGGGTGCAGGGCAGCCCCAGCATTTT. It specifies CATDRGAGQPQHF. Filled out from reference TRBV19 and TRBJ1-5, the complete variable domain reads DGGITQSPKYLFRKEGQNVTLSCEQNLNHDAMYWYRQDPGQGLRLIYYSQIVNDFQKGDIAEGYSVSREKKESFPLTVTSAQKNPTAFYLCATDRGAGQPQHFGDGTRLSIL.

The chain is built from TRBV16 and TRBJ2-7, with D possibly TRBD1 on 5 matching bases. CDR1 KGHSY and CDR2 FQNENV come from the germline V gene. V was shortened by 0 bases and J by 5 bases, with 5 bases between the two germline ends. This CDR3 has 12 residues. CDR3 bases: TGTGCCAGCAGCCAATCAGGGGACGAGCAGTACTTC. Translation gives CASSQSGDEQYF.

This chain joins TRBV30 and TRBJ2-5; D is perhaps TRBD2 (6 bases). This CDR3 comprises 14 residues. Trimming removed 1 base from V and 5 bases from J, with 14 bases in between. The germline gives CDR1 GTSNPN, CDR2 SVGIG (reference sequence). The CDR3 nucleotides read TGTGCCTGGAGTGCCGAGGGACTTTGGGAGACCCAGTACTTC. Translating it yields CAWSAEGLWETQYF.

The V and J genes are TRBV6-5 and TRBJ2-1; no firm D call. CDR1 and CDR2 (germline): MNHEY, SVGAGI. Deletions cut 6 bases from V and 0 bases from J, with 6 bases between. The CDR3 is made up of 13 amino acids. For the CDR3, the DNA is TGTGCCAGCAGACGGAGCTCCTACAATGAGCAGTTCTTC. It codes for CASRRSSYNEQFF.

This clone appeared a single time. This chain links TRBV9 with TRBJ1-1, with D possibly being TRBD1 (5 bases). The CDR3 covers 14 residues. Germline V gives CDR1 SGDLS, CDR2 YYNGEE. Trimming shortened V by 6 bases and J by 0 bases, and 12 bases separated the two germline ends. CDR3 coding DNA: TGTGCCAGCAACCGACAGTCAATGAACACTGAAGCTTTCTTT. Protein: CASNRQSMNTEAFF.